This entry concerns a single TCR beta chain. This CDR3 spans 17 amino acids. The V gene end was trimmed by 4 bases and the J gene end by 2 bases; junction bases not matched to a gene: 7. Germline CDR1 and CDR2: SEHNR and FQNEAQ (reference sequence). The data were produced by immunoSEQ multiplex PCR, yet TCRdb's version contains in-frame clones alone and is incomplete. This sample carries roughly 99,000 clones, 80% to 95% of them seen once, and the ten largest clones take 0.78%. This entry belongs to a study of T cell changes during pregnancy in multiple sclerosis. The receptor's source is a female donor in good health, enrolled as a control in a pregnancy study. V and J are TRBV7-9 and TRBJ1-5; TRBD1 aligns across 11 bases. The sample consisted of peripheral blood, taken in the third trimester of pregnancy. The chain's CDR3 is CASSYSGTGGGNQPQHF. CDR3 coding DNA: TGTGCCAGCAGCTACTCCGGGACAGGGGGGGGCAATCAGCCCCAGCATTTT.